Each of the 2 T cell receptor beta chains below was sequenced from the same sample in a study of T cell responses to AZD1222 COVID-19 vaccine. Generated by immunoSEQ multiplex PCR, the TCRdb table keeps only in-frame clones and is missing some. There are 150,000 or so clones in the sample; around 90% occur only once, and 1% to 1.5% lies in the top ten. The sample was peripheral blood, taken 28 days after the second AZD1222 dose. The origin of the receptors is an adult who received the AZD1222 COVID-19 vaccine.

The CDR3 bases are TGTGCCAGCAGCCCCGGGGGGCAAGATACGCAGTATTTT. Protein sequence: CASSPGGQDTQYF. The chain carries TRBV28 and TRBJ2-3; perhaps TRBD2 as D (7 bases). Trimming stripped 6 bases from V and 5 bases from J, with 12 bases between. Per the germline V gene, CDR1 is MDHEN and CDR2 is SYDVKM. This CDR3 is 13 amino acids long.

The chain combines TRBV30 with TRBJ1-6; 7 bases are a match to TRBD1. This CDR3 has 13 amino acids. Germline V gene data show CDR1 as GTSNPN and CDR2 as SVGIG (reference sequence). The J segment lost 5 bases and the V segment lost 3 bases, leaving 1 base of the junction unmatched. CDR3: CAWRTGDNSPLHF. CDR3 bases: TGTGCCTGGAGAACAGGGGATAATTCACCCCTCCACTTT.